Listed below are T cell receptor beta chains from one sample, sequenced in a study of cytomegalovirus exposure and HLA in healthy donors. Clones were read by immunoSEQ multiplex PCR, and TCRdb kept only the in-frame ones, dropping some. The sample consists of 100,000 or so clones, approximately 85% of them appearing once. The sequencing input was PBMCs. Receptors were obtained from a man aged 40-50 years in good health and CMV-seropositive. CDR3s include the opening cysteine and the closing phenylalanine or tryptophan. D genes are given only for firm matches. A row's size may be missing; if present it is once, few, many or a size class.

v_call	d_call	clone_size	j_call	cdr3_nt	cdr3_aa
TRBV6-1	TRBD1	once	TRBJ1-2	TGTGCCAGCAGTTCTGGGACAGGAAGAAACTATGGCTACACCTTC	CASSSGTGRNYGYTF
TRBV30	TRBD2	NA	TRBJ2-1	TGTGCCTGGACCGCCGTGCGGGAGCTCCTACGCCCCTACAATGAGCAGTTCTTC	CAWTAVRELLRPYNEQFF
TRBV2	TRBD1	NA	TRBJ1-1	TGTGCCAGCACCCTGGACAGGGGGCCCGCCACTGAAGCTTTCTTT	CASTLDRGPATEAFF
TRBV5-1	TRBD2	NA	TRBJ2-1	TGCGCCAGCAGCCAGGGGGGACTAGCGGGAAATGAGCAGTTCTTC	CASSQGGLAGNEQFF
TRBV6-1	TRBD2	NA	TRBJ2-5	TGTGCCAGCAGGGGGGGAGGGGCGAAAGAGACCCAGTACTTC	CASRGGGAKETQYF
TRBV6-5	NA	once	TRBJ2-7	TGTGCCAGCAGCCTAGACAGCCCCTACGAGCAGTACTTC	CASSLDSPYEQYF
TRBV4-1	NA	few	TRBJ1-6	TGCGCCAGCAGCCAAGATGCAGGGTTAAATTCACCCCTCCACTTT	CASSQDAGLNSPLHF
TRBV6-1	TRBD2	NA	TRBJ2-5	TGTGCCAGAGGGACTAGCGGGGGGGGAGAGACCCAGTACTTC	CARGTSGGGETQYF
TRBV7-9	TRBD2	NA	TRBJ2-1	TGTGCCAGCAGCCTAAGCGGGAGGACCCCTGTGGGGGAGCAGTTCTTC	CASSLSGRTPVGEQFF
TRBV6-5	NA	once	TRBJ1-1	TGTGCCAGCAGTTACGACAGTAGAATGAACACTGAAGCTTTCTTT	CASSYDSRMNTEAFF
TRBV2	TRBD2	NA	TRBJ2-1	TGTGCCAGCAGTGAAGGTCTAGCGGGCTACAATGAGCAGTTCTTC	CASSEGLAGYNEQFF
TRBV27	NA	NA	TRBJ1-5	TGTGCCAGCACCCCTGTAGGGGGCAATCAGCCCCAGCATTTT	CASTPVGGNQPQHF
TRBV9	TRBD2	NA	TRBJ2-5	TGTGCCAGCAGCGGGGTAGCGGGGGGGCTGGAGACCCAGTACTTC	CASSGVAGGLETQYF
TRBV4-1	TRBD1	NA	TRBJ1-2	TGTGCCAGCAGCCAAGACTACCTGGGACAGGGGAAAGACTACACCTTC	CASSQDYLGQGKDYTF
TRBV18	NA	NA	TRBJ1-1	TGTGCCAGCTCACCGGCAGGTGGGAACACTGAAGCTTTCTTT	CASSPAGGNTEAFF
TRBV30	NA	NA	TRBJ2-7	TGTGCCTGGAGTCCCCTGCTATTTTACGAGCAGTACTTC	CAWSPLLFYEQYF
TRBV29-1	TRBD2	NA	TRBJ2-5	TGCAGCGTTGAAGCCCCAGGAAGGACTAGCGGAGAGACCCAGTACTTC	CSVEAPGRTSGETQYF
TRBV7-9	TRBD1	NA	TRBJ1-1	TGTTCCAGCAGCTCAGGACAGGGCGAAGCTTTCTTT	CSSSSGQGEAFF
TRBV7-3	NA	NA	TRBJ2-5	TGTGCCAGCAGCCGACAGGTCCAAGAGACCCAGTACTTC	CASSRQVQETQYF
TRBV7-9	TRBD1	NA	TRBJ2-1	TGTGCCAGCCTGGGGGGGACAGGGGCCTACAATGAGCAGTTCTTC	CASLGGTGAYNEQFF
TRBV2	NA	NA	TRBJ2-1	TGTGCCAGCAGCGTGGACAGCTACAATGAGCAGTTCTTC	CASSVDSYNEQFF
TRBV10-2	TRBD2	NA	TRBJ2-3	TGCGCCAGCAGTGGTTCTAGCGGAAACACAGATACGCAGTATTTT	CASSGSSGNTDTQYF
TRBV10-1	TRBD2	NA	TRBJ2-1	TGCGCCAGCAGTGAGTCCTGGCTAGCGGGACACAATGAGCAGTTCTTC	CASSESWLAGHNEQFF
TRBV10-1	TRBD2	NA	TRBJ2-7	TGCGCCAGCAGTGAGGGGCCAGCGGGATCCTCCGGTGACTACGAGCAGTACTTC	CASSEGPAGSSGDYEQYF